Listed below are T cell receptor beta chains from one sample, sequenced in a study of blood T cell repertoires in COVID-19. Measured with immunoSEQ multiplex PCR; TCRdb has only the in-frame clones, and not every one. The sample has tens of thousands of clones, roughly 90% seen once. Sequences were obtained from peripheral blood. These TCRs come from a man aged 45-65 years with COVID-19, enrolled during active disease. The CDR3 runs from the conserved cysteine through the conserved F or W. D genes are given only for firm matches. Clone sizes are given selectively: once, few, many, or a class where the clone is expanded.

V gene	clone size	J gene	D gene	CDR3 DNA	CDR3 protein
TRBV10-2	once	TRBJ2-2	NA	TGCGCCAGCAGTGAGCGGATCCGTACTAGCACCACCGGGGAGCTGTTTTTT	CASSERIRTSTTGELFF
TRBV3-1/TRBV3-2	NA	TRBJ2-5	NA	TGTGCCAGCAGCCCAAGCAGGGTCGGGGGTGAAGAGACCCAGTACTTC	CASSPSRVGGEETQYF
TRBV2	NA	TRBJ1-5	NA	TGTGCCAGCAGTGAACCCCCCAGGGCTAGTATACAGCCCCAGCATTTT	CASSEPPRASIQPQHF
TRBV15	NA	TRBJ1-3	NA	TGTGCCACCAGCAGAGATCCAGGGCTCTCTGGAAACACCATATATTTT	CATSRDPGLSGNTIYF
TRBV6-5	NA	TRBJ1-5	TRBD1	TGTGCCAGCAGCGTAGACAGGGCCTATCAGCCCCAGCATTTT	CASSVDRAYQPQHF
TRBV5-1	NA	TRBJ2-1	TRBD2	TGCGCCAGCAGCTTGGCCGGTGGGGAGGGCTCCTACAATGAGCAGTTCTTC	CASSLAGGEGSYNEQFF
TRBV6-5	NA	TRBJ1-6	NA	TGTGCCAGCAGGTCTCAGGGATATAATTCACCCCTCCACTTT	CASRSQGYNSPLHF
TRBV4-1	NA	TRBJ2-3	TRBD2	TGCGCCAGCAGCCAAGAGCCTAGCGGGGGGGCTCATACGCAGTATTTT	CASSQEPSGGAHTQYF
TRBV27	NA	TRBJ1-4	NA	TGTGCCAGCAGTTTGGGGGGAAAACTGTTTTTT	CASSLGGKLFF
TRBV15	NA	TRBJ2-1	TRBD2	TGTGCCACCAGTACTAGCGGGGGTTACAATGAGCAGTTCTTC	CATSTSGGYNEQFF
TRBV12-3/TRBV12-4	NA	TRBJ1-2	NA	TGTGCCAGCAGGCGGGGGGTCGGCTATGGCTACACCTTC	CASRRGVGYGYTF
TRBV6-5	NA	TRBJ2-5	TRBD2	TGTGCCAGCAGTTCGACTAGCGGGCCTCCGGTGGGCCAGTACTTC	CASSSTSGPPVGQYF
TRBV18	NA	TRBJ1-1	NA	TGTGCCAGCTCACCACCGGTACCGAGTCTAAACACTGAAGCTTTCTTT	CASSPPVPSLNTEAFF
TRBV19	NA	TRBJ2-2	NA	TGTGCCAGTAGTATTTATTTGTCAGCGAACACCGGGGAGCTGTTTTTT	CASSIYLSANTGELFF
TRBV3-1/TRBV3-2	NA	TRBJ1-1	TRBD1	TGTGCCAGCAGCAACACAGGGGCCAACACTGAAGCTTTCTTT	CASSNTGANTEAFF
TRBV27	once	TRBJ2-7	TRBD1	TGTGCCAGCAGTTCCCCGGGACAGTACGAGCAGTACTTC	CASSSPGQYEQYF
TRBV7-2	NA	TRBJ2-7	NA	TGTGCCAGCAGCGTATTCTCCTACGAGCAGTACTTC	CASSVFSYEQYF
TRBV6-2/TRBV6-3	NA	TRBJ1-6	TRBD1	TGTGCCAGCAGCTCGGTGACAGGGAATTCACCCCTCCACTTT	CASSSVTGNSPLHF
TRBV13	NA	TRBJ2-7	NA	TGTGCCAGCAGCCCTGACAGTATAAGCTCCTACGAGCAGTACTTC	CASSPDSISSYEQYF
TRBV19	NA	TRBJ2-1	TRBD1	TGTGCCAGTACCCTCAGGGGACAGGGGATAAATGAGCAGTTCTTC	CASTLRGQGINEQFF
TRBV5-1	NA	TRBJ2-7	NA	TGCGCCAGCAGCTTGTCCAGGAACGAGCAGTACTTC	CASSLSRNEQYF
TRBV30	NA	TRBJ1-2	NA	TGTGCCTGGACCCTGGGGCAGCATGACTATGGCTACACCTTC	CAWTLGQHDYGYTF